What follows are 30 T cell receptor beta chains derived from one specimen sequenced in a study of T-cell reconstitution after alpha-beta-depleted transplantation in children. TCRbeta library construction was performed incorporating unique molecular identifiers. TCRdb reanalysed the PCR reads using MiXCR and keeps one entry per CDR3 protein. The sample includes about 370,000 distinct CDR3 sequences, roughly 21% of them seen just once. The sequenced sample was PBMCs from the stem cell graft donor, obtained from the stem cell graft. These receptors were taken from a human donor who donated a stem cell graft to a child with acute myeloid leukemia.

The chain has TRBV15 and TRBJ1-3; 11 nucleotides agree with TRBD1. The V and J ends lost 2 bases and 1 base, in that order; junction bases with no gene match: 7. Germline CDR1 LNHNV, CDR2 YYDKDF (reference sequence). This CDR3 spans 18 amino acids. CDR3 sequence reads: CATSRPRTGGASGNTIYF. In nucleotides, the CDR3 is TGTGCCACCAGCAGACCGCGGACAGGGGGCGCTTCTGGAAACACCATATATTTT.

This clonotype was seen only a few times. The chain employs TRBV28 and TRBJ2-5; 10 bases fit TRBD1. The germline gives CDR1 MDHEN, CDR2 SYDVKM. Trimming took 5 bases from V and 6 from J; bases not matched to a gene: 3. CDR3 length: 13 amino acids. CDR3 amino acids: CASSRGQGKTQYF. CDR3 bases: TGTGCCAGCAGTCGGGGACAGGGGAAGACCCAGTACTTC.

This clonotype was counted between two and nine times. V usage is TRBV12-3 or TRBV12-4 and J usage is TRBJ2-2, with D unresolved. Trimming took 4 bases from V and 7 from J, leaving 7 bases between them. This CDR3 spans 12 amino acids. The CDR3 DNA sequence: TGTGCCAGCAGTTATGTTAACGGGGAGCTGTTTTTT. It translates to CASSYVNGELFF.

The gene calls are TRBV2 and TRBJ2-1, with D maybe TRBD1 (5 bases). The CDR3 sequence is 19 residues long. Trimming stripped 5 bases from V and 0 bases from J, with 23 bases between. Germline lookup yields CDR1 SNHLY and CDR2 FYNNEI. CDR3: CASSPGFNLKESSYNEQFF. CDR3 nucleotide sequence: TGTGCCAGCAGTCCAGGGTTTAACCTAAAAGAAAGCTCCTACAATGAGCAGTTCTTC.

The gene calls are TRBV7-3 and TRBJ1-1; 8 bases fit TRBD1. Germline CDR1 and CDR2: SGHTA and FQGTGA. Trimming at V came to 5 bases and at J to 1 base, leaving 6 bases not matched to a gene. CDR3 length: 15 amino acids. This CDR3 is CASSPNRGRNTEAFF. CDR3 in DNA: TGTGCCAGCAGCCCCAACAGGGGGAGGAACACTGAAGCTTTCTTT.

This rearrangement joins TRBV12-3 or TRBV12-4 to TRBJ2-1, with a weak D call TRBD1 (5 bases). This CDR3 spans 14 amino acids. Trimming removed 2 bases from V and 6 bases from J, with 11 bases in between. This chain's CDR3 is CASSLRLGPNEQFF. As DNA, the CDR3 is TGTGCCAGCAGTTTAAGGTTGGGGCCCAATGAGCAGTTCTTC.

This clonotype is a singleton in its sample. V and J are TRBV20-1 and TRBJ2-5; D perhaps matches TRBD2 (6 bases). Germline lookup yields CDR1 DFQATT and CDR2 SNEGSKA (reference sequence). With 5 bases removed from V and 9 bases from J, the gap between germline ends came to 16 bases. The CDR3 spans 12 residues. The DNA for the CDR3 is TGCAGTGCTTACCCCAGGCCGGGAGCCCAGTACTTC. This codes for CSAYPRPGAQYF.

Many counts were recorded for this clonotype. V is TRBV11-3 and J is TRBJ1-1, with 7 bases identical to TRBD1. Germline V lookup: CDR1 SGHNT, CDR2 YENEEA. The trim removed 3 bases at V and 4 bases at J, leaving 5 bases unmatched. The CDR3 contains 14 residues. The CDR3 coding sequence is TGTGCCAGCAGCTTGACAGGGTTCGGCACTGAAGCTTTCTTT. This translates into CASSLTGFGTEAFF.

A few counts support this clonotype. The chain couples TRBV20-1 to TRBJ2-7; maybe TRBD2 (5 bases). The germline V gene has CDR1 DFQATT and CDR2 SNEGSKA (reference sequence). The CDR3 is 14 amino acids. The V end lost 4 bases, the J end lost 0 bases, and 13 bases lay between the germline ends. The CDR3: CSANGGPSSYEQYF. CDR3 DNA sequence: TGCAGTGCTAACGGAGGTCCGAGCTCCTACGAGCAGTACTTC.

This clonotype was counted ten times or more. The CDR3, as DNA: TGTGCCATCAGTGAGGGACAGACAATTACCTACGAGCAGTACTTC. Translation: CAISEGQTITYEQYF. The V call is TRBV10-3, the J call TRBJ2-7; D is perhaps TRBD1 (6 bases). Germline V gene lookup returns CDR1 ENHRY and CDR2 SYGVKD. V was shortened by 2 bases and J by 2 bases, with 13 bases between the two germline ends. The CDR3 loop spans 15 amino acids.

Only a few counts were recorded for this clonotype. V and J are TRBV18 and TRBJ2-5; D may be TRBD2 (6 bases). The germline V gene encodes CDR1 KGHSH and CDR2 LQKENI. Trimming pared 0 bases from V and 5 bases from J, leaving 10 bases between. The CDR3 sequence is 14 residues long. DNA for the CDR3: TGTGCCAGCTCACCACCGGCTAGCGATGAGACCCAGTACTTC. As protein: CASSPPASDETQYF.

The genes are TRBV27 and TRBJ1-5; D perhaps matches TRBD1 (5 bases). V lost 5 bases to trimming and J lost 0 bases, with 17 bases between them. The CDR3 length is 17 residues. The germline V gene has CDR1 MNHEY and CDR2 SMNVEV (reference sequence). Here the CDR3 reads CASSPKTGQYSNQPQHF. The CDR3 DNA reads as TGTGCCAGCAGTCCTAAGACGGGGCAGTATAGCAATCAGCCCCAGCATTTT.

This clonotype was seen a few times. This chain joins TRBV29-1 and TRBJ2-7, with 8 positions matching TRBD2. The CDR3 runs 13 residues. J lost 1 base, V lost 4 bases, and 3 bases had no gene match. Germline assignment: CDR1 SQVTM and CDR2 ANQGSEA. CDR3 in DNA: TGCAGCGTTGTCGGGAGGGTTTCCTACGAGCAGTACTTC. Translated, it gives CSVVGRVSYEQYF.

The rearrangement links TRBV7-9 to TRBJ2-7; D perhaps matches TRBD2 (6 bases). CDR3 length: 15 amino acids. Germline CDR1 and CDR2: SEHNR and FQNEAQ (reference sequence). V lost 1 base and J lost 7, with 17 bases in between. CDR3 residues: CASSLGDGSFKEQYF. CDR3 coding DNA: TGTGCCAGCAGCTTAGGCGACGGGAGCTTCAAGGAGCAGTACTTC. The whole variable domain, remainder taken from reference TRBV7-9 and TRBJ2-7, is DTGVSQNPRHKITKRGQNVTFRCDPISEHNRLYWYRQTLGQGPEFLTYFQNEAQLEKSRLLSDRFSAERPKGSFSTLEIQRTEQGDSAMYLCASSLGDGSFKEQYFGPGTRLTVT.

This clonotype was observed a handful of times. The DNA of the CDR3 is TGTGCCAGCAGTGAACTAGCGGGAGGAACAGATACGCAGTATTTT. Translation gives CASSELAGGTDTQYF. The genes are TRBV12-3 or TRBV12-4 and TRBJ2-3, with 12 bases aligning to TRBD2. After removal of 5 bases from V and 3 bases from J, the junction contained 3 bases not matched to a gene. The CDR3 extends over 15 amino acids.

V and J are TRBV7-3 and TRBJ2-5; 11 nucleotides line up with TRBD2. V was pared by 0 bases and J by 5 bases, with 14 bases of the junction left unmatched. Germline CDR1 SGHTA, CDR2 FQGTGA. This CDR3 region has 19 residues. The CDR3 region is CASSLTSGTSGTQRETQYF. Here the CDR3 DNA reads TGTGCCAGCAGCTTAACAAGTGGGACTAGCGGAACCCAGCGGGAGACCCAGTACTTC.

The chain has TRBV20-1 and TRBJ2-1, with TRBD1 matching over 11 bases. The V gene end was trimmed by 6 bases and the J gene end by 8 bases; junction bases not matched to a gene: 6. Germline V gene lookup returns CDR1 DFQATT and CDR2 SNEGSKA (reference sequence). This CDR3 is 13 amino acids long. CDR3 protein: CSAPGQGVDEQFF. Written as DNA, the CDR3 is TGCAGTGCACCGGGACAGGGGGTCGATGAGCAGTTCTTC.

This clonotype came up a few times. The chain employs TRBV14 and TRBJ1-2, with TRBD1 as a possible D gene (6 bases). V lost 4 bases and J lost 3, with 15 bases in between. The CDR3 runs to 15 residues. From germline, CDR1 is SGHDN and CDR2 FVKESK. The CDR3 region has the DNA TGTGCCAGCAGCCCTAATAACAGGGTATACTATGGCTACACCTTC. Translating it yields CASSPNNRVYYGYTF.

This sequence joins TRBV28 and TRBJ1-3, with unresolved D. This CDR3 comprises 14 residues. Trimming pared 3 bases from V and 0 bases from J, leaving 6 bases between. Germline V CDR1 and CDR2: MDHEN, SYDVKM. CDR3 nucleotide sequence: TGTGCCAGCAGTTTGGGATTCTCTGGAAACACCATATATTTT. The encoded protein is CASSLGFSGNTIYF.

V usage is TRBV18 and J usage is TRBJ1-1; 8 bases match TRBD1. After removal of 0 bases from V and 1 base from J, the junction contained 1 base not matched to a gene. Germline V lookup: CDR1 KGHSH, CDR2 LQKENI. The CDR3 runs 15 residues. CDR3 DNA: TGTGCCAGCTCACCACCGACAGGGGCGAACACTGAAGCTTTCTTT. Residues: CASSPPTGANTEAFF.

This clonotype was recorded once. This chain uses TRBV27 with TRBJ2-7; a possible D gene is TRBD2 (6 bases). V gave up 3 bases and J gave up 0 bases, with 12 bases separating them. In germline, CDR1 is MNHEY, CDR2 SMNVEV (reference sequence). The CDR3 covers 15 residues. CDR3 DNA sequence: TGTGCCAGCAGTTTCGATAACGGGAGCTCCTACGAGCAGTACTTC. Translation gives CASSFDNGSSYEQYF.

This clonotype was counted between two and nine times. CDR3 sequence reads: CASTTNRGKLFF. The DNA of the CDR3 is TGTGCCAGCACTACAAACAGGGGAAAACTGTTTTTT. The genes are TRBV6-5 and TRBJ1-4; 7 bases are shared with TRBD1. CDR1 and CDR2 from the germline V gene are MNHEY and SVGAGI. There are 12 residues in the CDR3. Unmatched junction bases numbered 6, after V lost 7 bases and J lost 10 bases.

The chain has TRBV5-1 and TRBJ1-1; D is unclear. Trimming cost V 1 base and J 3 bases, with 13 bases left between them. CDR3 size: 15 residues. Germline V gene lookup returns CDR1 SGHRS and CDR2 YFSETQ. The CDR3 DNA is TGCGCCAGCAGCTTGAGTGTCGTCTCCCACACTGAAGCTTTCTTT. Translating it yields CASSLSVVSHTEAFF.

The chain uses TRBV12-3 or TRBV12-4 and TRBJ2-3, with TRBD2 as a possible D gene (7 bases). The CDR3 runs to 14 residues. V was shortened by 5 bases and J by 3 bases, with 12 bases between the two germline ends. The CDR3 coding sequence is TGTGCCAGCAGTAGAGGGGGGGTGACAGATACGCAGTATTTT. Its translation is CASSRGGVTDTQYF.

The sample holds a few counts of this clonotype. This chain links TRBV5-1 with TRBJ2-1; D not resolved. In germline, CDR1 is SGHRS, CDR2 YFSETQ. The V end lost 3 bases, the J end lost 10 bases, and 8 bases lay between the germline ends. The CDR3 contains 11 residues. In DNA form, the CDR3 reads TGCGCCAGCAGCTGGCTTGCCGAGCAGTTCTTC. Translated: CASSWLAEQFF.

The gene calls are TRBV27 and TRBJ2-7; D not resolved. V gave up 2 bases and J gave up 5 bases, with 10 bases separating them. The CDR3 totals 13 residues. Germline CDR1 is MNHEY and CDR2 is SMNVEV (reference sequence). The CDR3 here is CASSLLAFHEQYF. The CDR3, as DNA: TGTGCCAGCAGTTTACTCGCGTTCCACGAGCAGTACTTC.

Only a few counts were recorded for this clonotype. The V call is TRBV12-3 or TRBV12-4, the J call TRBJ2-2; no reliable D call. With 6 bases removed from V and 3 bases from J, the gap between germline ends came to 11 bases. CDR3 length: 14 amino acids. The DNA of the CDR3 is TGTGCCAGCAGGTCTGGGGTGGACACCGGGGAGCTGTTTTTT. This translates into CASRSGVDTGELFF.

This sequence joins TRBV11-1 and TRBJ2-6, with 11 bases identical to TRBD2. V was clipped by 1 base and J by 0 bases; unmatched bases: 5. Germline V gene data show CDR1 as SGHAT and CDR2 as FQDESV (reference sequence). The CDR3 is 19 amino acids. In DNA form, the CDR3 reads TGTGCCAGCAGCTTAGGGGGACTAGCGGCTACCTCTGGGGCCAACGTCCTGACTTTC. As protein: CASSLGGLAATSGANVLTF. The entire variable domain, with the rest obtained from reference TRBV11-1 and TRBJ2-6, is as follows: EAEVAQSPRYKITEKSQAVAFWCDPISGHATLYWYRQILGQGPELLVQFQDESVVDDSQLPKDRFSAERLKGVDSTLKIQPAELGDSAMYLCASSLGGLAATSGANVLTFGAGSRLTVL.

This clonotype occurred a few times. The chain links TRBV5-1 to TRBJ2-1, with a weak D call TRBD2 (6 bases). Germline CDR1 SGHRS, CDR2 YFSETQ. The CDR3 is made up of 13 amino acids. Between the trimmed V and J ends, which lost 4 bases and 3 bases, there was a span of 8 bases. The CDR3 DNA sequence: TGCGCCAGCAGCGTAGCGGTCTACAATGAGCAGTTCTTC. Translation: CASSVAVYNEQFF.

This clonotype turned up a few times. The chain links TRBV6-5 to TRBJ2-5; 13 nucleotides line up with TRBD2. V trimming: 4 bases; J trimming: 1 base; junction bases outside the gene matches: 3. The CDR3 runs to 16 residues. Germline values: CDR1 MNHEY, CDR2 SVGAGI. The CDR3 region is CASSWRLAGGQETQYF. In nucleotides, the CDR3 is TGTGCCAGCAGTTGGAGACTAGCGGGAGGCCAAGAGACCCAGTACTTC.